The T cell receptor (beta chain) described here comes from a study of cytomegalovirus exposure and HLA in healthy donors (dated by TCRdb to about 2017). For the wider study: An earlier analysis of 587 of the donors reported around 280 Gb of sequence data and roughly 120 million unique TCR beta sequences obtained from some 170 million T cells. An early release covering over 500 HLA-typed donors comprised 250 to 350 gigabases of sequencing data and 85 million or so unique TCR sequences. The genetic ancestry cluster associated with self-reported Caucasian donors included over 80% of the roughly 380 genotyped donors. The study was designed to test whether signatures of past pathogen exposure could be identified by cataloging public T cell receptors. Using immunosequencing, the study profiled T cell repertoires from around 680 subjects and related those repertoires to cytomegalovirus serostatus. A separate validation cohort of 90 to 150 different subjects was used in addition to the approximately 700-subject first cohort. The study combined high-throughput TCR immunosequencing, statistical association of individual TCRs with disease status, and machine learning to predict cytomegalovirus infection status. A later analysis re-analyzed previously published TCR beta repertoires from roughly 600 donors and added high-resolution HLA genotyping to study TCR occurrence patterns. Rather than drawing on any new phenotypic data, the later analysis identified candidate immune exposures from TCR beta sequences and the way those sequences occurred across donors. To decide whether each TCR beta V gene segment behaved as functional or pseudogenic, an earlier analysis of over 500 of the donors relied on high-throughput TCR beta sequencing. Donor age, sex, ethnicity and CMV serostatus were compiled alongside the repertoire data. A later genetic analysis took genome-wide SNP genotypes for about three fifths of the roughly 700 donors and used that subset as a discovery cohort. Every repertoire in the discovery cohort had been generated on one and the same sequencing platform. Class I and class II HLA loci were covered by the typing at four-digit resolution. The number of typed donors differed by locus: about 620-640 for A, B, C, DRB1 and DQB1; some 500 for DQA1; 606 for DPA1; and roughly 490 for DPB1. Several DR-DQ haplotypes were treated as single units for association and clustering because of strong linkage in the cohort. Among some 400 genotyped donors of the cohort, an average of approximately 230,000 unique TCR beta nucleotide sequences were sequenced per donor, around a sixth of them non-productive.

Via the germline V gene (reference sequence), CDR1 is LNHDA and CDR2 SQIVND. The CDR3 holds 15 amino acids from the cysteine to the phenylalanine. Just the 45-base CDR3 DNA is kept, in frame starting at base 1. V drops 6 bases and J drops 2 bases, leaving 15 bases in between. Of note for this clone: Its target antigen remains unknown. Per-nucleotide qualities are absent, and no much larger clonotype sits a single base away.

Libraries were made using the immunoSEQ multiplex PCR assay. For the multiplex PCR, a mixture combining 60 forward primers for TCR Vbeta segments and 13 reverse primers for TCR Jbeta segments was used. Amplification of the CDR3 region of rearranged TCR beta genes was performed with a multiplex PCR assay on genomic DNA. The amplified TCR beta libraries were sequenced on the Illumina HiSeq System as 87-base-pair reads. Per the source publication's procedure: In a later analysis, tens of millions of unique TCR beta chains were counted across the roughly 610 repertoires, and approximately 11 million of these chains were shared by at least two donors. A nearest-neighbor algorithm error-corrected the raw reads and collapsed the reads into unique sequences, merging closely related sequences to remove PCR and sequencing errors. CDR3 sequences were aligned to IMGT reference sequences to assign V, D and J gene segments. For a sequence to be retained, at least a six-nucleotide match to both a V gene segment and a J gene segment was required. Rearrangements were classified as productive when the CDR3 lacked stop codons and remained in frame with V and J, and all other rearrangements were classified as non-productive. Following IMGT convention, CDR3 was defined as the stretch from the second conserved V-encoded cysteine to the conserved J-encoded phenylalanine. Sequences without an unambiguous match to a single V gene segment were excluded from the earlier analysis of about 600 of the donors. An earlier analysis of 587 of the donors called V segments functional above 56.7% productive rearrangements and segregating when the between-donor standard deviation exceeded 5%. A statistical classification framework was built for diagnosing cytomegalovirus status from the catalog of TCR beta chain sequences. A later analysis assigned V and J genes by comparing TCR nucleotide sequences with IMGT/GENE-DB human TR gene sequences. A later analysis assigned CDR3 sequences and most-parsimonious VDJ recombination scenarios with the TCRdist pipeline. A later analysis defined each TCR beta chain by its CDR3 amino acid sequence plus V-gene family, and excluded reads lacking a unique V-gene family. To address suspected cross-contamination and a sequencing artifact, a later analysis removed under 600 highly shared, low-generation-probability nucleotide sequences. In a later analysis, a clonal expansion index for each public chain was calculated from normalized within-repertoire ranks of inferred template counts. Generation probabilities in a later analysis came from a VDJ recombination model fitted to out-of-frame rearrangements, and those results were checked against IGoR. A later analysis scored TCR-TCR, TCR-HLA and TCR-CMV co-occurrence with hypergeometric tests, applying a repertoire-size bias correction to TCR pairs. To estimate false discovery rates, a later analysis permuted the HLA or CMV assignments 20 times. In a later analysis, co-occurring TCRs were grouped with DBSCAN, and TCRdist sequence similarity was added when clustering was performed within HLA-allele-positive subsets. Co-occurrence clustering excluded repertoires with fewer than 30,000 or more than 120,000 public chains, plus five with anomalous nucleotide sharing. Imported from immuneACCESS, the table was reduced by TCRdb to in-frame sequences with V and J called. These copies leave out some clones; in studies compared against another copy, an unresolved V gene accounts for under half, and the cause of the remainder is not known. The DNA was the basis for D and trimming; V, J and clone size are from that table. Across this sample there are over 95,000 clones, with 60% to 80% seen only once. The top ten hold about 2% of the sample.

The cohort was made up of approximately 670 healthy bone marrow donors. At the time of sampling, all cohort members were nominally healthy, though unrecorded immune exposures were likely present. Of the 670 or so cohort members, roughly 290 had a positive CMV serostatus and about 360 had a negative one, while no CMV serostatus was recorded for the donor. A peripheral blood sample was provided by each donor, and peripheral blood mononuclear cells were used for TCR beta sequencing. Genomic DNA was extracted from the blood cell samples with the Qiagen DNeasy Blood Extraction Kit. Beyond this particular receptor, the publication reports: Linkage disequilibrium might explain the correlated functional status among segregating V segments, but an unknown experimental factor could not be ruled out. Presence/absence analyses assumed roughly uniform sequencing depth across donors, an assumption that may not hold. It was suggested by the authors that the approach could potentially be generalized to other disease states and immunological phenotypes. A later analysis found that most CMV-associated TCR beta chains appeared HLA-restricted, with HLA associations seemingly driven largely by CMV exposure. V-gene and J-gene trimming of TCR beta chains was associated with a missense DCLRE1C variant in a later genetic analysis, and the association was replicated in an independent cohort. The classifier was reported to diagnose cytomegalovirus status with high specificity and sensitivity in both the original and validation cohorts. A cluster of highly shared sequence variants was judged likely to be a technical artifact of the sequencing pipeline. In a later analysis, HLA-associated TCR beta chains showed more clonal expansion and lower generation probabilities than non-associated chains that were equally common. A further reported finding was that TCR beta sequences accurately predicted the HLA-A and HLA-B alleles for most subjects in the first cohort. At a false discovery rate of 0.05, a later analysis linked around 17,000 TCR beta sequences to specific HLA alleles. While some public TCRs were present in many individuals, most TCR sequences turned up only very rarely across donors. In vitro tests confirmed that a few of the cytomegalovirus-associated TCR beta chains recognize cytomegalovirus antigens. A later analysis found that TCR association rates varied across HLA loci, with DRB1 alleles showing the most associated TCRs and HLA-C alleles the fewest. A later genetic analysis reported fewer N-insertions in productive TCRs among donors in an Asian-associated ancestry cluster than the roughly 700-donor mean. Because counts were too low, approximately 15 rarely observed V segments, including chromosome 9 orphons, were excluded from the earlier analysis of around 640 of the donors. When HLA alleles, especially DR and DQ, strongly co-occurred, attributing TCR associations to individual alleles was difficult. A later analysis reported that several top co-occurrence clusters appeared linked to parvovirus B19, influenza, CMV and Epstein-Barr virus. The cohort was sequenced for TCR beta chains only, and without alpha or paired-chain data the features that could be detected were limited. Because the 87-base-pair reads could not distinguish some IMGT-functional V segments, including TRBV6-2 and TRBV6-3, those segments were excluded. Because some donors lacked HLA typing at each locus, the association tests relied only on the typed subset. In an earlier analysis of under 600 of the donors, most TCR beta V segments were observed in productive rearrangements about 90% or about 30% of the time, broadly matching IMGT annotations. The only immune exposure information available for the cohort was CMV serostatus. A total of 164 TCR beta chains were listed by the study as associated with cytomegalovirus.

This sequence was found in a human donor in good health. The rearranged segments are TRBV19 and TRBJ2-3; D gene: possibly TRBD2, on 5 matching bases. Sequenced material: PBMCs. The DNA sequence is TGTGCCAGTAGAGGTCTAGCCACTATCACAGATACGCAGTATTTT. Its product reads: CASRGLATITDTQYF.